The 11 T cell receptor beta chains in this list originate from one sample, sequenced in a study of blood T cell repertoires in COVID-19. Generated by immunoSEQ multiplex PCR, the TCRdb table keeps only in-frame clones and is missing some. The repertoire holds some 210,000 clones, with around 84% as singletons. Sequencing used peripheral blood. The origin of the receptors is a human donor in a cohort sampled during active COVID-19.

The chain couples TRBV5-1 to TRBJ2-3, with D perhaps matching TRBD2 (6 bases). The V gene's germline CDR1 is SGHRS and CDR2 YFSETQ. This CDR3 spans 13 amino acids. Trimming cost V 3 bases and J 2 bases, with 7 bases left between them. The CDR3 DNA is TGCGCCAGCAGCTCGGGACTCACAGATACGCAGTATTTT. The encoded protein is CASSSGLTDTQYF. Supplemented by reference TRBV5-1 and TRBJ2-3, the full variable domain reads KAGVTQTPRYLIKTRGQQVTLSCSPISGHRSVSWYQQTPGQGLQFLFEYFSETQRNKGNFPGRFSGRQFSNSRSEMNVSTLELGDSALYLCASSSGLTDTQYFGPGTRLTVL.

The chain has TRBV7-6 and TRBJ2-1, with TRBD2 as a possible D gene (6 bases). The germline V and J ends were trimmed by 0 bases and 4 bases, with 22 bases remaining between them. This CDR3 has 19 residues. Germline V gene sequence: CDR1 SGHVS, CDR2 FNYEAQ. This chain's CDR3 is CASSLATSRASVGYNEQFF. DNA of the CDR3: TGTGCCAGCAGCTTAGCTACTAGCCGGGCGTCGGTGGGGTACAATGAGCAGTTCTTC. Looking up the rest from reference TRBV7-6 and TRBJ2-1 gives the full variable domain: GAGVSQSPRYKVTKRGQDVALRCDPISGHVSLYWYRQALGQGPEFLTYFNYEAQQDKSGLPNDRFSAERPEGSISTLTIQRTEQRDSAMYRCASSLATSRASVGYNEQFFGPGTRLTVL.

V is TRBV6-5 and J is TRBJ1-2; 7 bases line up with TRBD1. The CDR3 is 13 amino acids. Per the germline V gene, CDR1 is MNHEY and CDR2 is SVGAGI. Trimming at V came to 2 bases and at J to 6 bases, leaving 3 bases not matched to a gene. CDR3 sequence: CASSYVTGDGYTF. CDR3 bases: TGTGCCAGCAGTTACGTTACAGGGGATGGCTACACCTTC.

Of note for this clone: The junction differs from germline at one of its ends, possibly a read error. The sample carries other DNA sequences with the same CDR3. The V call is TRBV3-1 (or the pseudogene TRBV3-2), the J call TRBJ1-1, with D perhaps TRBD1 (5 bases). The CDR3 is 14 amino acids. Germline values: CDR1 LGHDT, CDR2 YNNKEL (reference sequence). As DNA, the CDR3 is TGTGCCAGCAGCCACGACCCCGACAGCCAGCAAGCTTTTTTT. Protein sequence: CASSHDPDSQQAFF.

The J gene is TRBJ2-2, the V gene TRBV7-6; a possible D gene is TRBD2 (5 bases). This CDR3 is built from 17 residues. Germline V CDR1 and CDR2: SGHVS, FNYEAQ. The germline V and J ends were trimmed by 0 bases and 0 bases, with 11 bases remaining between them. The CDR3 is CASSLARSGANTGELFF. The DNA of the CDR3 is TGTGCCAGCAGCTTAGCGCGGAGCGGCGCGAACACCGGGGAGCTGTTTTTT.

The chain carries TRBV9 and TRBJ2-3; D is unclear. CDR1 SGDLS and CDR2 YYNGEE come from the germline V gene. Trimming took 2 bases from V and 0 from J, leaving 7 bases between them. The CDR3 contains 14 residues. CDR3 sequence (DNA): TGTGCCAGCAGCGTCTTCCTGAGCACAGATACGCAGTATTTT. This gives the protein CASSVFLSTDTQYF. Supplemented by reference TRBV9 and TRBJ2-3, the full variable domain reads DSGVTQTPKHLITATGQRVTLRCSPRSGDLSVYWYQQSLDQGLQFLIQYYNGEERAKGNILERFSAQQFPDLHSELNLSSLELGDSALYFCASSVFLSTDTQYFGPGTRLTVL.

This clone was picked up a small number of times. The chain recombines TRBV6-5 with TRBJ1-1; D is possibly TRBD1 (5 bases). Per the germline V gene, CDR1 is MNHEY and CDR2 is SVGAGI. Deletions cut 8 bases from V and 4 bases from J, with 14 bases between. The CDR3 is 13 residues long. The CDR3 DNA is TGTGCCAGCTCAAGGGGTGTGACCACTGAAGCTTTCTTT. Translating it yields CASSRGVTTEAFF.

CDR3 in amino acids: CASSLRVASTDTQYF. The CDR3 DNA is TGTGCCAGCTCACTAAGAGTCGCTAGCACAGATACGCAGTATTTT. V and J are TRBV18 and TRBJ2-3; D is unresolved. Trimming cost V 4 bases and J 0 bases, with 11 bases left between them. This CDR3 contains 15 residues. From germline, CDR1 is KGHSH and CDR2 LQKENI.

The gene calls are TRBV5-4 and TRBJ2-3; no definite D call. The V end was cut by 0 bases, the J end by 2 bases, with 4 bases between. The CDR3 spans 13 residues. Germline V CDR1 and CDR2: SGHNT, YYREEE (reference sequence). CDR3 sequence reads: CASSLELTDTQYF. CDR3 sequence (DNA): TGTGCCAGCAGCTTGGAGCTCACAGATACGCAGTATTTT.

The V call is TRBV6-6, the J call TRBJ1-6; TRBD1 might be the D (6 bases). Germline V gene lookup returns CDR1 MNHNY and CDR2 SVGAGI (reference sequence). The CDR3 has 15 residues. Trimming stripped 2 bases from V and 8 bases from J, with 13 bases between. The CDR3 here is CASSYPTGFDSPLHF. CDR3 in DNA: TGTGCCAGCAGTTACCCCACAGGGTTCGATTCACCCCTCCACTTT.

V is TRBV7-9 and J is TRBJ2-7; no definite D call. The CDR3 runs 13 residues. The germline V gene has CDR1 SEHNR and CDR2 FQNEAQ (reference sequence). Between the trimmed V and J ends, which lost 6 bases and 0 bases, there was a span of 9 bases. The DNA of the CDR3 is TGTGCCAGCAGTTTTGACACCTCCTACGAGCAGTACGTC. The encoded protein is CASSFDTSYEQYV.